Detailed here is one T cell receptor beta chain. Its antigen is not identified. This sample was included in a study of shared clonotypes between healthy human individuals. General study points: Sorted-subset samples were not fully sequenced, rarefaction indicated. Sharing across four donors was seen in approximately 5.2% of naive CD4 clonotypes. Measured sharing among donors was expected to vary with sequencing depth.

Germline V gives CDR1 LGHNA, CDR2 YSLEER. The length of the CDR3 is 15 residues. V was clipped by 0 bases and J by 7 bases; unmatched bases: 3. The data were produced by immunoSEQ multiplex PCR, yet TCRdb's version contains in-frame clones alone and is incomplete. The sample includes some 580,000 clones, roughly 98% of them seen just once. Naive CD8 cells comprised CD45RO-negative, CCR7-positively selected cells, excluding terminally differentiated effector memory CD45RA+ cells. Material for sequencing was naive CD8+ T cells sorted from blood. The chain uses TRBV4-3 and TRBJ2-2, with TRBD1 identical over 9 bases. The TCR was taken from a man younger than 45 in good health. CDR3 region: CASSQEGQGIGELFF. The CDR3 DNA is TGCGCCAGCAGCCAAGAAGGACAGGGGATCGGGGAGCTGTTTTTT.